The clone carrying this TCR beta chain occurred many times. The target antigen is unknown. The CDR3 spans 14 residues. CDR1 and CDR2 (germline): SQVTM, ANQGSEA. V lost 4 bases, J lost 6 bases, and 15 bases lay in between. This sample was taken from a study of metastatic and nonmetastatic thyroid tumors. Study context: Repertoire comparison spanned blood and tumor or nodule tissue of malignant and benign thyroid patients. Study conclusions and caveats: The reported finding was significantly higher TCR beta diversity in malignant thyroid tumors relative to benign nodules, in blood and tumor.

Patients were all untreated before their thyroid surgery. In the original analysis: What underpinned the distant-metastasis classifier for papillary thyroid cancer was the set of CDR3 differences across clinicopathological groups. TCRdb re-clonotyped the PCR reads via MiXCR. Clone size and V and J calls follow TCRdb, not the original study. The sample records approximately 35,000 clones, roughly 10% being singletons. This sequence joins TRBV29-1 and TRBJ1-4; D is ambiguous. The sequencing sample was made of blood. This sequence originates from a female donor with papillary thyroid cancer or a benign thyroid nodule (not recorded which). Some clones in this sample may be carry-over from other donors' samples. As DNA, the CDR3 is TGCAGCGTTGCCCCCACTCAAAGGGATGAAAAACTGTTTTTT. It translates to CSVAPTQRDEKLFF.